The source of this T cell receptor (beta chain) is a study of somatic mutations in cytotoxic T cells in rheumatoid arthritis. Study results and limitations: Researchers did not know the antigen targets of the expanded CD8+ clones. For patients with rheumatoid arthritis, CD8+ clonality went up with age, while healthy controls showed no such change.

In the original processing: Matching between patient CD8+ clones larger than 1% and published virus-specific TCRB sequences was rare. Some clones are missing from TCRdb's copy, which holds only in-frame ones; the method was immunoSEQ multiplex PCR. V and J calls and clone size are as listed in that table; D and trimming were resolved from the DNA. Of approximately 9,700 clones in the sample, 85% were seen once. CDR1 and CDR2 from the germline V gene are SEHNR and FQNEAQ (reference sequence). Trimming left V 5 bases short and J 5 bases short, with 12 bases between. The CDR3 consists of 13 residues. Details on this clone: As yet, its antigen is unknown.

What was sequenced was CD8+ T cells sorted from blood. This clonotype originated in an adult with rheumatoid arthritis. The chain links TRBV7-9 to TRBJ1-1, with D perhaps matching TRBD1 (5 bases). The CDR3: CASSPTGGTEAFF. CDR3 coding DNA: TGTGCCAGCAGCCCGACCGGGGGTACTGAAGCTTTCTTT.